One sample yielded the 28 T cell receptor beta chains listed below, sequenced in a study of shared clonotypes between healthy human individuals. TCRdb keeps only in-frame clones here, not all; method: immunoSEQ multiplex PCR. In the table there are hundreds of thousands of clones, roughly 95% of which are singletons. The sample was naive CD4+ T cells sorted from blood. The subset here: CD45RA+ positively selected. These receptor sequences come from a woman aged 30 to 39 in good health.

The chain joins TRBV28 to TRBJ2-1; possibly TRBD2 for D (6 bases). Between the trimmed V and J ends, which lost 1 base and 5 bases, there was a span of 12 bases. The germline V gene encodes CDR1 MDHEN and CDR2 SYDVKM. This CDR3 region has 15 residues. CDR3 coding DNA: TGTGCCAGCAGTTTATTTCTCGCGGGACACAATGAGCAGTTCTTC. This codes for CASSLFLAGHNEQFF.

The chain uses TRBV30 and TRBJ1-3; D is undetermined. The V and J ends lost 4 bases and 4 bases respectively, with 14 bases between them. CDR1 is GTSNPN and CDR2 is SVGIG in the germline V gene (reference sequence). The CDR3 runs to 14 residues. The CDR3 reads CAWIFPNQGNTIYF. CDR3 DNA sequence: TGTGCCTGGATTTTTCCTAATCAGGGAAACACCATATATTTT.

The chain combines TRBV5-4 with TRBJ2-7; perhaps D is TRBD1 or TRBD2 (5 bases each). The CDR3 extends over 16 amino acids. The V end was cut by 3 bases, the J end by 0 bases, with 16 bases between. Germline V gives CDR1 SGHNT, CDR2 YYREEE (reference sequence). CDR3 residues: CASSSLDWGSSYEQYF. The CDR3 DNA is TGTGCCAGCAGCTCTCTCGATTGGGGGTCCTCCTACGAGCAGTACTTC. The full variable domain, with the rest looked up from reference TRBV5-4 and TRBJ2-7, is ETGVTQSPTHLIKTRGQQVTLRCSSQSGHNTVSWYQQALGQGPQFIFQYYREEENGRGNFPPRFSGLQFPNYSSELNVNALELDDSALYLCASSSLDWGSSYEQYFGPGTRLTVT.

V is TRBV27 and J is TRBJ2-7; 10 nucleotides match TRBD1. After removal of 5 bases from V and 6 bases from J, the junction contained 19 bases not matched to a gene. This CDR3 is 18 amino acids long. CDR1 is MNHEY and CDR2 is SMNVEV in the germline V gene (reference sequence). The CDR3 reads CASSPHPTGGEIFSEQYF. CDR3 DNA sequence: TGTGCCAGCAGTCCCCACCCGACAGGGGGCGAGATCTTCTCCGAGCAGTACTTC.

J is TRBJ2-1 and V is TRBV5-5, with 11 bases aligning to TRBD2. This CDR3 has 15 amino acids. Germline V gives CDR1 SGHKS, CDR2 YYEKEE (reference sequence). With 2 bases clipped from V and 4 bases from J, the junction kept 2 bases outside the gene matches. DNA of the CDR3: TGTGCCAGCAGCTTCACTAGCGGGAGTTACAATGAGCAGTTCTTC. Protein sequence: CASSFTSGSYNEQFF.

The chain's CDR3 is CASSLPQANQNYNSPLHF. Written as DNA, the CDR3 is TGTGCCAGCAGTTTACCACAGGCGAACCAGAATTATAATTCACCCCTCCACTTT. This chain uses TRBV28 with TRBJ1-6, with D possibly being TRBD1 (5 bases). Trimming took off 2 bases at V and 4 bases at J, with 18 bases between the two ends. CDR1 MDHEN and CDR2 SYDVKM come from the germline V gene. The CDR3 contains 18 residues.

The CDR3 protein is CASSRVGTRGNSPLHF. The CDR3 DNA reads as TGTGCCAGTAGCCGGGTGGGCACTCGGGGTAATTCACCCCTCCACTTT. The J gene is TRBJ1-6, the V gene TRBV19; D unclear. This CDR3 comprises 16 residues. CDR1 and CDR2 from the germline V gene are LNHDA and SQIVND (reference sequence). The ends were cut back, 6 bases at V and 6 bases at J, with 18 bases in the middle. Full variable domain (rest looked up from reference TRBV19 and TRBJ1-6): DGGITQSPKYLFRKEGQNVTLSCEQNLNHDAMYWYRQDPGQGLRLIYYSQIVNDFQKGDIAEGYSVSREKKESFPLTVTSAQKNPTAFYLCASSRVGTRGNSPLHFGNGTRLTVT.

The chain is built from TRBV7-2 and TRBJ2-1; 7 bases agree with TRBD2. Germline V gene sequence: CDR1 SGHTA, CDR2 FQGNSA. This CDR3 is 14 amino acids long. Trimming cost V 1 base and J 6 bases; bases outside gene matches: 3. CDR3 nucleotides: TGTGCCAGCAGCTTAGACCGGACTAGCAATGAGCAGTTCTTC. It codes for CASSLDRTSNEQFF.

The rearrangement links TRBV5-1 to TRBJ2-2, with D possibly TRBD1 on 6 matching bases. The V end lost 1 base, the J end lost 5 bases, and 12 bases lay between the germline ends. Germline CDR1 reads SGHRS; CDR2 reads YFSETQ. The CDR3 loop spans 15 amino acids. Here the CDR3 reads CASSLRAGATGELFF. Written as DNA, the CDR3 is TGCGCCAGCAGCTTGCGGGCAGGGGCTACCGGGGAGCTGTTTTTT. Filled out from reference TRBV5-1 and TRBJ2-2, the complete variable domain reads KAGVTQTPRYLIKTRGQQVTLSCSPISGHRSVSWYQQTPGQGLQFLFEYFSETQRNKGNFPGRFSGRQFSNSRSEMNVSTLELGDSALYLCASSLRAGATGELFFGEGSRLTVL.

This chain links TRBV19 with TRBJ2-3, with 8 bases lining up with TRBD1. Germline V lookup: CDR1 LNHDA, CDR2 SQIVND (reference sequence). The CDR3 spans 13 residues. The ends lost 7 bases at V and 14 bases at J; junction bases unmatched: 14. The CDR3 here is CASNGGTGKNLYF. DNA of the CDR3: TGTGCCAGTAACGGTGGGACAGGAAAAAATCTGTATTTT.

In regard to this clone: This CDR3 is also generated by other DNA sequences in the sample. The J gene is TRBJ2-7, the V gene TRBV28, with D maybe TRBD2 (6 bases). The CDR3 has 13 amino acids. Germline values: CDR1 MDHEN, CDR2 SYDVKM. V lost 2 bases and J lost 1, with 6 bases in between. The CDR3 reads CASSLAGSYEQYF. Here the CDR3 DNA reads TGTGCCAGCAGTTTAGCGGGATCCTACGAGCAGTACTTC.

This chain joins TRBV5-1 and TRBJ2-3; 12 bases are a match to TRBD1. The germline CDR1 and CDR2 sequences are SGHRS and YFSETQ. With V trimmed by 4 bases and J by 8 bases, 8 bases remained unmatched. CDR3 length equals 15 residues. This CDR3 is CASSGGTGGAGTQYF. CDR3 nucleotide sequence: TGCGCCAGCAGCGGCGGGACAGGGGGCGCGGGTACGCAGTATTTT.

The chain is built from TRBV18 and TRBJ1-5, with TRBD1 matching 8 bases. The CDR3 is 17 amino acids. Germline CDR1 is KGHSH and CDR2 is LQKENI. With 6 bases clipped from V and 1 base from J, the junction kept 11 bases outside the gene matches. The CDR3 spells CASSSQGVEYSNQPQHF. The CDR3 DNA reads TGTGCCAGCTCGTCACAGGGGGTGGAGTACAGCAATCAGCCCCAGCATTTT.

CDR3 region: CASSINRGEQYF. The CDR3 DNA reads as TGTGCCAGCAGTATAAACAGGGGCGAGCAGTACTTC. V usage is TRBV28 and J usage is TRBJ2-7, with 7 positions matching TRBD1. The V and J ends lost 5 bases and 6 bases, in that order; junction bases with no gene match: 4. The CDR3 spans 12 residues. The germline V gene encodes CDR1 MDHEN and CDR2 SYDVKM.

The chain joins TRBV28 to TRBJ1-1; D is undetermined. V dropped 3 bases and J dropped 1 base, with 9 bases sitting between them. CDR3 length: 14 amino acids. Germline CDR1 is MDHEN and CDR2 is SYDVKM. CDR3 coding DNA: TGTGCCAGCAGTTTCTATTTGGGGAACACTGAAGCTTTCTTT. Translated, it gives CASSFYLGNTEAFF.

The chain carries TRBV29-1 and TRBJ2-5; no definite D call. The J call may be faulty, since TRBJ2-7 better matches the DNA end. CDR3 size: 11 residues. Germline CDR1 SQVTM, CDR2 ANQGSEA. As DNA, the CDR3 is TGCAGCGTTTCTTCAGGTCGCGAGCAGTACTTC. It codes for CSVSSGREQYF.

The chain uses TRBV9 and TRBJ2-5, with D hard to call. V gave up 2 bases and J gave up 0 bases, with 8 bases separating them. CDR1 is SGDLS, CDR2 YYNGEE, per germline. CDR3 size: 14 residues. The CDR3 loop is CASSVLGNQETQYF. The CDR3 coding sequence is TGTGCCAGCAGCGTCTTAGGAAACCAAGAGACCCAGTACTTC.

The J gene is TRBJ2-2, the V gene TRBV7-2, with a tentative D call TRBD2 (6 bases). This CDR3 is 15 amino acids long. Trimming took 0 bases from V and 3 from J, leaving 8 bases between them. Germline assignment: CDR1 SGHTA and CDR2 FQGNSA. The CDR3, as DNA: TGTGCCAGCAGCTTAGCCAGACTAGACACCGGGGAGCTGTTTTTT. It encodes CASSLARLDTGELFF.

The chain employs TRBV14 and TRBJ2-3; D unclear. The CDR3 totals 17 residues. Per germline, CDR1 SGHDN and CDR2 FVKESK. Trimming stripped 4 bases from V and 0 bases from J, with 17 bases between. The CDR3 DNA sequence: TGTGCCAGCAGCCGACCACCGACACCCGCTAGCACAGATACGCAGTATTTT. Protein product: CASSRPPTPASTDTQYF.

This rearrangement joins TRBV27 to TRBJ1-6; D unresolved. This CDR3 contains 16 residues. Germline V gives CDR1 MNHEY, CDR2 SMNVEV (reference sequence). Between the trimmed V and J ends, which lost 6 bases and 14 bases, there was a span of 26 bases. The CDR3 DNA sequence: TGTGCCAGCAGCGACATACAGTTCTACCCCACCGCCTCCCTCCACTTT. Its translation is CASSDIQFYPTASLHF.

The chain carries TRBV19 and TRBJ1-2; 10 nucleotides align to TRBD1. The V and J ends lost 4 bases and 6 bases, in that order; junction bases with no gene match: 14. In germline, CDR1 is LNHDA, CDR2 SQIVND (reference sequence). The CDR3 runs 17 residues. The CDR3 loop reads CASSTDRQGALLNGYTF. The CDR3 region has the DNA TGTGCCAGTAGTACTGATAGACAGGGGGCGCTTCTGAATGGCTACACCTTC.

The chain joins TRBV4-1 to TRBJ2-6; 7 bases agree with TRBD1. The CDR3 is 19 amino acids. The germline V gene has CDR1 MGHRA and CDR2 YSYEKL. The V segment lost 0 bases and the J segment 0 bases; nucleotides outside the gene matches: 8. CDR3 region: CASSQDGKGAFSGANVLTF. The CDR3 DNA reads as TGCGCCAGCAGCCAAGATGGGAAGGGGGCGTTCTCTGGGGCCAACGTCCTGACTTTC.

The chain uses TRBV10-3 and TRBJ1-1; D gene uncertain. This CDR3 is 14 amino acids long. V was trimmed by 2 bases and J by 1 base, leaving 8 bases between them. Germline CDR1 ENHRY, CDR2 SYGVKD. CDR3 nucleotides: TGTGCCATCAGTGAGAGGACGGGGAACACTGAAGCTTTCTTT. Its protein is CAISERTGNTEAFF.

J is TRBJ2-7 and V is TRBV19; the D is unclear. V shed 5 bases and J shed 0 bases, with 17 bases lying between them. Germline CDR1 reads LNHDA; CDR2 reads SQIVND (reference sequence). There are 16 residues in the CDR3. CDR3 loop: CASSPRPGRASYEQYF. The CDR3 coding sequence is TGTGCCAGTAGTCCCCGTCCGGGTCGGGCCTCCTACGAGCAGTACTTC.

This chain links TRBV18 with TRBJ1-2, with D possibly being TRBD1 (5 bases). Per the germline V gene, CDR1 is KGHSH and CDR2 is LQKENI. Deletions cut 0 bases from V and 5 bases from J, with 10 bases between. The CDR3 runs to 14 residues. CDR3 protein: CASSPPERGYGYTF. For the CDR3, the DNA is TGTGCCAGCTCACCACCGGAGAGGGGTTATGGCTACACCTTC.

The sample holds a few counts of this clone. This chain joins TRBV4-2 and TRBJ2-7; 9 bases are a match to TRBD2. J lost 5 bases, V lost 0 bases, and 11 bases had no gene match. This CDR3 is 17 amino acids long. Germline values: CDR1 LGHNA, CDR2 YNFKEQ. The CDR3 coding sequence is TGTGCCAGCAGCCAAGATGTTGGTAGCGGGAGTCATGACGAGCAGTACTTC. Protein product: CASSQDVGSGSHDEQYF.

The V gene is TRBV18, the J gene TRBJ2-3; a weak D match, TRBD2 (6 bases). The CDR3 is made up of 15 amino acids. Germline CDR1 and CDR2: KGHSH and LQKENI. Trimming left V 3 bases short and J 6 bases short, with 16 bases between. CDR3 sequence reads: CASSPGPEEGDTQYF. CDR3 nucleotide sequence: TGTGCCAGCTCACCTGGGCCCGAGGAGGGGGATACGCAGTATTTT.

This rearrangement joins TRBV18 to TRBJ2-2; D is ambiguous. CDR3 length: 16 residues. The ends were cut back, 4 bases at V and 0 bases at J, with 12 bases in the middle. Germline CDR1 is KGHSH and CDR2 is LQKENI. For the CDR3, the DNA is TGTGCCAGCTCACTGGTCTTTGGGGCGAACACCGGGGAGCTGTTTTTT. The encoded protein is CASSLVFGANTGELFF.